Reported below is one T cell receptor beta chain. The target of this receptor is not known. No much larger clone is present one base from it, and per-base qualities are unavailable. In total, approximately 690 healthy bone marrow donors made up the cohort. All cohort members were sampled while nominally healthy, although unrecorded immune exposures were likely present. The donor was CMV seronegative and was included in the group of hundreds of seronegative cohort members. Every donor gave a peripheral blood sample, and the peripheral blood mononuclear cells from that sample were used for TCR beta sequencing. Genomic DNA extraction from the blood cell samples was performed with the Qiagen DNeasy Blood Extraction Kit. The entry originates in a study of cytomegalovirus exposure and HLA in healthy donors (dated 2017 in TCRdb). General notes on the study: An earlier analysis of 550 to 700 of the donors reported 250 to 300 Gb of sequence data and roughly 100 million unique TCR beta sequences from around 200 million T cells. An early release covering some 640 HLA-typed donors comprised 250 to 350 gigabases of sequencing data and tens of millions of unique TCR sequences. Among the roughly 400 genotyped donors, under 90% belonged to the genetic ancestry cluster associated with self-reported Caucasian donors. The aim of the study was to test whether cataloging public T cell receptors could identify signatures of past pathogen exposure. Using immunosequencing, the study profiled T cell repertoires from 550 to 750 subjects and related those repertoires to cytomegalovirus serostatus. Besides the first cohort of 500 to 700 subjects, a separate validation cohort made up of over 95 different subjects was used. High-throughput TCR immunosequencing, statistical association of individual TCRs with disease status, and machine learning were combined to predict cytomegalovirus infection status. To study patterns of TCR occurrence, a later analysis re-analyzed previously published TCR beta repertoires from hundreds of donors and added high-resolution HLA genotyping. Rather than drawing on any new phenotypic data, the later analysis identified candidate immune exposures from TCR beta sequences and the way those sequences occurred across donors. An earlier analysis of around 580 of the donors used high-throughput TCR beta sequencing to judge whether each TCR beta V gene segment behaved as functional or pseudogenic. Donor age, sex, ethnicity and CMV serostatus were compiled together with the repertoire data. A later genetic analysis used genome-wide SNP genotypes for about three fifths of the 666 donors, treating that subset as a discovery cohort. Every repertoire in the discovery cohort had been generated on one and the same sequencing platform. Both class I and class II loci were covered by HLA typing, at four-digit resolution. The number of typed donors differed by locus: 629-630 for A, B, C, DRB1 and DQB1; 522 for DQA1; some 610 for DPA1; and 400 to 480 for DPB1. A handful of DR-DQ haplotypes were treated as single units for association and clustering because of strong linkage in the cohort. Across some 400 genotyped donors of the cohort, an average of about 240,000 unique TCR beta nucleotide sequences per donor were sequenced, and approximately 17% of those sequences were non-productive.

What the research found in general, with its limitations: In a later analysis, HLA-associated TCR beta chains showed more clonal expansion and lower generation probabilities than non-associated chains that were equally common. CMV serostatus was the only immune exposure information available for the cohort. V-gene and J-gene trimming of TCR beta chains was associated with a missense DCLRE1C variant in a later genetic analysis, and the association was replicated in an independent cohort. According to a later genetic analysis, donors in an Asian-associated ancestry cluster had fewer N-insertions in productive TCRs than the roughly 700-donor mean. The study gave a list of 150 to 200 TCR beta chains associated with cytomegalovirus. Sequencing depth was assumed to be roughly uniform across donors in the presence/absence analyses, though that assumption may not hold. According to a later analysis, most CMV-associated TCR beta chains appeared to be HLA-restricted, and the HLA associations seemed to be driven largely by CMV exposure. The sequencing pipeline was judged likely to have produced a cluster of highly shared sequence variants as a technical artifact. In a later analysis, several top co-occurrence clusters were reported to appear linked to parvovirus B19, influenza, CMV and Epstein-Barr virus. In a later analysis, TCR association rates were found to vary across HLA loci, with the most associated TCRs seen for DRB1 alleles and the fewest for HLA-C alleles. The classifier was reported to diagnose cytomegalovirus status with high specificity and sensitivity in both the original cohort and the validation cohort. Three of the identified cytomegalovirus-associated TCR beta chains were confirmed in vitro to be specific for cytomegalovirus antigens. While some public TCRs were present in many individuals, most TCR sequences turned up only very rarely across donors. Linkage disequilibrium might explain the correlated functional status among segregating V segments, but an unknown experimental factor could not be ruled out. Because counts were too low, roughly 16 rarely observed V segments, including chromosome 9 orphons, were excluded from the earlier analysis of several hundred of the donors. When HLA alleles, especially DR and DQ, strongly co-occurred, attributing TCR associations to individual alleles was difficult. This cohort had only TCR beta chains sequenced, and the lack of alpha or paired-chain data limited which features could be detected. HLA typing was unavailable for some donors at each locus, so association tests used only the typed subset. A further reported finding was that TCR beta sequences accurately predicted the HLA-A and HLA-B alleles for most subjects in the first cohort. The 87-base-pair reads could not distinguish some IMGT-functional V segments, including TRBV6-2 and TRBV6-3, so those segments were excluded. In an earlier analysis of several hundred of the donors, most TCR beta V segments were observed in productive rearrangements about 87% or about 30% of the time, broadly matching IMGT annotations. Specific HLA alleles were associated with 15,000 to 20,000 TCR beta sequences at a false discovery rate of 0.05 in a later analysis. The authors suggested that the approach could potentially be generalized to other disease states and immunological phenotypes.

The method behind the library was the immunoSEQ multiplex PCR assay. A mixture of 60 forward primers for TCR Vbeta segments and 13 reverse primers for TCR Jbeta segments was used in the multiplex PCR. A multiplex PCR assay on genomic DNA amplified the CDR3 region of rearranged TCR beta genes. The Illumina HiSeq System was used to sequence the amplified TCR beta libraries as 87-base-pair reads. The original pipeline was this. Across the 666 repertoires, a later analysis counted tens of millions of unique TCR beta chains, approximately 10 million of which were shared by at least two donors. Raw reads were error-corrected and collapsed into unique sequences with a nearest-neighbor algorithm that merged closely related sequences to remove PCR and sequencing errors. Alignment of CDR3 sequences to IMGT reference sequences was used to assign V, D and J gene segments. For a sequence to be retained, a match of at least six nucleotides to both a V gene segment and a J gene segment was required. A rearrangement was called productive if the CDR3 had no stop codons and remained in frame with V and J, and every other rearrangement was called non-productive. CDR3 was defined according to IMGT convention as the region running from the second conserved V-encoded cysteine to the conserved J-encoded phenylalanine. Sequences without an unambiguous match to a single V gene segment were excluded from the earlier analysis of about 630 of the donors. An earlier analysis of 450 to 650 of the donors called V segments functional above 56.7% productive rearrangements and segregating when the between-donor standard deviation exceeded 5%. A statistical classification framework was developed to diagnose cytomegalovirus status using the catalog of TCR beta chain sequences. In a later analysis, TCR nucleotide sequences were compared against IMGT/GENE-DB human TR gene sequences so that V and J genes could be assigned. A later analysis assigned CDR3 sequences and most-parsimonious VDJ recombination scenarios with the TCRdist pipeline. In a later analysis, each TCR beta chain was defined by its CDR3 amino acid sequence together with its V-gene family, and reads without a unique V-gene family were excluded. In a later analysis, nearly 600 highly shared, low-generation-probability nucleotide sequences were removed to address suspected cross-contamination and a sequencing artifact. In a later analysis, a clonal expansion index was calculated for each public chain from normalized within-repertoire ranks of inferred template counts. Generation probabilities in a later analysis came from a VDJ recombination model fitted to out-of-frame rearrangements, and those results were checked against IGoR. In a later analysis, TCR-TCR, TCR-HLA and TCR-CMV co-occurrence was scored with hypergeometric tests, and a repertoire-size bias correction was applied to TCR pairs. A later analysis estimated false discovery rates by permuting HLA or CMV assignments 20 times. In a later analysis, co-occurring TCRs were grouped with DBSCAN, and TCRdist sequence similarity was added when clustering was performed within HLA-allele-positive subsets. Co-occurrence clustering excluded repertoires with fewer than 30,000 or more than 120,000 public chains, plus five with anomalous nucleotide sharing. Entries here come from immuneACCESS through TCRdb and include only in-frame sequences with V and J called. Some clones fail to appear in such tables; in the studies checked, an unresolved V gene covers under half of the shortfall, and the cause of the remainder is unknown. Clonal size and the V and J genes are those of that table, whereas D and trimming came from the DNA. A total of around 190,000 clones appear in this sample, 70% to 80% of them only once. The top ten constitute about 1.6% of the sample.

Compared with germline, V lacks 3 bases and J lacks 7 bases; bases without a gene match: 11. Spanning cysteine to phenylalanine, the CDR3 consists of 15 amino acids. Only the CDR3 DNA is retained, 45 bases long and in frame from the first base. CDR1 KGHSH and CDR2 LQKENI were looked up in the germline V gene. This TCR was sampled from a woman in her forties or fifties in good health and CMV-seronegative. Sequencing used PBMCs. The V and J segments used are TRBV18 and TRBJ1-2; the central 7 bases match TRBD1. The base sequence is TGTGCCAGCTCACCCAATAGACAGGGAGAGGTTGGCTACACCTTC. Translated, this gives CASSPNRQGEVGYTF.